The 6 T cell receptor beta chains in this list originate from one sample, sequenced in a study of hypomethylating agent response in myelodysplastic syndrome. TCRdb keeps only in-frame clones here, not all; method: immunoSEQ multiplex PCR. Of approximately 6,800 clones listed, around 87% are singletons. The sequencing used bone marrow, collected before or after starting hypomethylating agent treatment for myelodysplastic syndrome (not recorded which). All receptors come from a human donor with myelodysplastic syndrome.

This rearrangement joins TRBV21-1 to TRBJ1-3; the table's D call, TRBD1, has no DNA check behind it. TRBV21-1 is reported as a pseudogene. The CDR3 is 16 amino acids. The CDR3 nucleotides read TGTGCCAGCAGCAAACGGACAGGGGGCGGTGGAAACACCATATATTTT. Translated: CASSKRTGGGGNTIYF.

V usage is TRBV2 and J usage is TRBJ1-2, with D uncertain. Germline V lookup: CDR1 SNHLY, CDR2 FYNNEI. The CDR3 totals 15 residues. V dropped 6 bases and J dropped 5 bases, with 19 bases sitting between them. CDR3 coding DNA: TGTGCCAGCAGACTTATGGGTGGGGTTGGTTATGGCTACACCTTC. This translates into CASRLMGGVGYGYTF.

The J gene is TRBJ2-5, the V gene TRBV4-2; D perhaps matches TRBD2 (6 bases). Germline assignment: CDR1 LGHNA and CDR2 YNFKEQ. Deletions cut 1 base from V and 5 bases from J, with 8 bases between. This CDR3 has 13 amino acids. The CDR3 bases are TGTGCCAGCAGCCAAGGCGGAGGGGAGACCCAGTACTTC. The encoded protein is CASSQGGGETQYF.

This clone has just one count. The CDR3 DNA reads as TGCGCCAGCAGCCAAGATTGGGGGACTACAACTAGCACAGATACGCAGTATTTT. It codes for CASSQDWGTTTSTDTQYF. The V and J genes are TRBV4-3 and TRBJ2-3; 7 nucleotides align to TRBD2. V lost 0 bases, J lost 0 bases, and 9 bases stayed unmatched. The CDR3 length is 18 residues. CDR1 and CDR2 from the germline V gene are LGHNA and YSLEER.

This clone has just a few counts. The rearrangement links TRBV4-1 to TRBJ1-6; D unresolved. V was trimmed by 8 bases and J by 1 base, leaving 12 bases between them. This CDR3 contains 15 residues. Germline CDR1 MGHRA, CDR2 YSYEKL. The CDR3 region is CASAPEVSYNSPLHF. As DNA, the CDR3 is TGCGCCAGCGCCCCGGAGGTTTCCTATAATTCACCCCTCCACTTT.

V is TRBV27 and J is TRBJ1-2; TRBD1 agrees at 9 bases. Trimming took 11 bases from V and 0 from J; bases not matched to a gene: 4. In germline, CDR1 is MNHEY, CDR2 SMNVEV (reference sequence). This CDR3 region has 13 residues. CDR3 region: CAVRQGANYGYTF. CDR3 bases: TGTGCCGTAAGACAGGGGGCTAACTATGGCTACACCTTC.